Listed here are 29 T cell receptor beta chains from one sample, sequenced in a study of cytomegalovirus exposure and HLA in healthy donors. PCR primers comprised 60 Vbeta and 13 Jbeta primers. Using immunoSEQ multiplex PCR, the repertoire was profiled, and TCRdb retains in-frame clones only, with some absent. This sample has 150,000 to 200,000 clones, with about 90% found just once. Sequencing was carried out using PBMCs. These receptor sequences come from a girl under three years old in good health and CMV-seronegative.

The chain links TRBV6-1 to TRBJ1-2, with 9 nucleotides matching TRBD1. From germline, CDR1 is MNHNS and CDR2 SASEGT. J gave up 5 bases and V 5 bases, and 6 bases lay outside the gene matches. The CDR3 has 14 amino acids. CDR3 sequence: CASSLPGQGYGYTF. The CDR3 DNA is TGTGCCAGCAGTCTCCCCGGACAGGGGTATGGCTACACCTTC.

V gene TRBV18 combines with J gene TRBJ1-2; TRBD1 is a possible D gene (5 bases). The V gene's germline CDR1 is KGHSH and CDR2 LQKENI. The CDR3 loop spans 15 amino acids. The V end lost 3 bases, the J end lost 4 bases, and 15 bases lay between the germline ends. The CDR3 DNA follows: TGTGCCAGCTCACCCCCCGGGGGGGATGGCTATGGCTACACCTTC. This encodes CASSPPGGDGYGYTF.

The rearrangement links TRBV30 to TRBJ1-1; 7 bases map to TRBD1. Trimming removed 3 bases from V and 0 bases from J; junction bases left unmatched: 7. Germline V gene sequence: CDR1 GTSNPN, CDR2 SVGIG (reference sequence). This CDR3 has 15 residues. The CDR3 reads CAWRRQGVMNTEAFF. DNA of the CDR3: TGTGCCTGGAGACGTCAGGGGGTCATGAACACTGAAGCTTTCTTT. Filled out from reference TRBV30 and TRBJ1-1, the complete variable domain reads SQTIHQWPATLVQPVGSPLSLECTVEGTSNPNLYWYRQAAGRGLQLLFYSVGIGQISSEVPQNLSASRPQDRQFILSSKKLLLSDSGFYLCAWRRQGVMNTEAFFGQGTRLTVV.

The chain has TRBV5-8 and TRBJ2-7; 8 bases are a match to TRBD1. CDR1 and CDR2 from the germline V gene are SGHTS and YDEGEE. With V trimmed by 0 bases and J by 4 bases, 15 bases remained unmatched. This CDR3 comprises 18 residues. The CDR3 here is CASSLGTGYLPKTYEQYF. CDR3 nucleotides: TGTGCCAGCAGCTTGGGGACAGGGTATCTTCCTAAAACGTACGAGCAGTACTTC.

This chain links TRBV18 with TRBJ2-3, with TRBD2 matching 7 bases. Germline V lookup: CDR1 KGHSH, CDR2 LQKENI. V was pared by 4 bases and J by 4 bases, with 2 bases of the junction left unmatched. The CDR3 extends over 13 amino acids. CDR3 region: CASSQAGSDTQYF. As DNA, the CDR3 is TGTGCCAGCTCACAAGCGGGGTCAGATACGCAGTATTTT.

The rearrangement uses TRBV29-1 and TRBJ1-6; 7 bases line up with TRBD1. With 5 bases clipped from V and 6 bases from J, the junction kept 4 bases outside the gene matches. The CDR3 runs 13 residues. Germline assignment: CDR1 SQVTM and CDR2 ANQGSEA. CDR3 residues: CSVRDSLNSPLHF. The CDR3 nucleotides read TGCAGCGTTAGGGACAGCCTTAATTCACCCCTCCACTTT.

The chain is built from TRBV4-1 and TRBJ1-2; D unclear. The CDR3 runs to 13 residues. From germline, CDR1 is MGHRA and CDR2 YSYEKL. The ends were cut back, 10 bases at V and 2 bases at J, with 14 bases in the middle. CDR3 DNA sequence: TGCGCCATCAAATGGTGGGCGAACTATGGCTACACCTTC. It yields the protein CAIKWWANYGYTF.

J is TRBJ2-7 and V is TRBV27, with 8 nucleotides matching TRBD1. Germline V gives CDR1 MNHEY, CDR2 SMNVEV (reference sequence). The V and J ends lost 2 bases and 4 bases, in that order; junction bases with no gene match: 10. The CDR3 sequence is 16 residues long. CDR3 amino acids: CASSLGVTGGRYEQYF. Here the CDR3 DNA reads TGTGCCAGCAGTTTAGGGGTAACAGGGGGGCGGTACGAGCAGTACTTC.

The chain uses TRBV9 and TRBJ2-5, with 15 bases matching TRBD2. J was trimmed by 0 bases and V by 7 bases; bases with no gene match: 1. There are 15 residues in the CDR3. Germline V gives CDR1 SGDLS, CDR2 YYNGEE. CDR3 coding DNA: TGTGCCAGCGGACTAGCGGGAGGGTACCAAGAGACCCAGTACTTC. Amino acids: CASGLAGGYQETQYF. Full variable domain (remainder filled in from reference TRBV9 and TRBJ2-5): DSGVTQTPKHLITATGQRVTLRCSPRSGDLSVYWYQQSLDQGLQFLIQYYNGEERAKGNILERFSAQQFPDLHSELNLSSLELGDSALYFCASGLAGGYQETQYFGPGTRLLVL.

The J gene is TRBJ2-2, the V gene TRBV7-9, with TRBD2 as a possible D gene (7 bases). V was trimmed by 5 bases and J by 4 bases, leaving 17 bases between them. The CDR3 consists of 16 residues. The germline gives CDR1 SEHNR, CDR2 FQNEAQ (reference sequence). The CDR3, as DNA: TGTGCCAGCAGCCCAAGAGGGGGGGCTATCACCGGGGAGCTGTTTTTT. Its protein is CASSPRGGAITGELFF.

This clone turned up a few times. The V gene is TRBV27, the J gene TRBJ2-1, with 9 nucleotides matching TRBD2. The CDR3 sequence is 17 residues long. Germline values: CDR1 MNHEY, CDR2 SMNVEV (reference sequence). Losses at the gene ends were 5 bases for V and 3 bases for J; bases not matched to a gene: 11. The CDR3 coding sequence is TGTGCCAGCAGTCCTCCCCGACTAGCGGCCATCTACAATGAGCAGTTCTTC. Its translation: CASSPPRLAAIYNEQFF.

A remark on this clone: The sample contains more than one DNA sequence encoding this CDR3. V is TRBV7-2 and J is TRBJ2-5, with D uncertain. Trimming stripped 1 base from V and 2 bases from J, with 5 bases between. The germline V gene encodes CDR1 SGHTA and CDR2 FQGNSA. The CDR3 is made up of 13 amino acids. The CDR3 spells CASSLGAQETQYF. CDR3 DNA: TGTGCCAGCAGCTTAGGAGCACAAGAGACCCAGTACTTC.

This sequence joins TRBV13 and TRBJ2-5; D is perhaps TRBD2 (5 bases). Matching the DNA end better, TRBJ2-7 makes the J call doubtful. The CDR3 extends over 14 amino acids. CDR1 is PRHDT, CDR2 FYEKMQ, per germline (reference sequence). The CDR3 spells CASSLGGGFYEQYF. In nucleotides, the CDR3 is TGTGCCAGCAGCTTAGGGGGCGGGTTCTACGAGCAGTACTTC.

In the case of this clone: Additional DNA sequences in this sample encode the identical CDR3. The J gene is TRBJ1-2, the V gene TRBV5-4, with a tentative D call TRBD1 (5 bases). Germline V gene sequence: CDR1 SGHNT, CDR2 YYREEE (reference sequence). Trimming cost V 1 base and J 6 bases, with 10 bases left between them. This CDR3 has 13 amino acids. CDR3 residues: CASSLWGGDGYTF. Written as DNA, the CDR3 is TGTGCCAGCAGCTTGTGGGGGGGGGATGGCTACACCTTC.

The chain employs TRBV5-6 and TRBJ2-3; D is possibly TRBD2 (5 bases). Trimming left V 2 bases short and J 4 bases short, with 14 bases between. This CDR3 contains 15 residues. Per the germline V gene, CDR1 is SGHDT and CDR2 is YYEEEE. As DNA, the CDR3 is TGTGCCAGCAGCTTATTCGCTAGCTTTGCAGATACGCAGTATTTT. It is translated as CASSLFASFADTQYF.

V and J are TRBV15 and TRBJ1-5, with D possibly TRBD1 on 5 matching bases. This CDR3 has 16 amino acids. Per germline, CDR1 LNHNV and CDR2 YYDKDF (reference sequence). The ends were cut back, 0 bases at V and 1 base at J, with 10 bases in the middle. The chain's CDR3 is CATSREGPRSNQPQHF. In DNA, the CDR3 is TGTGCCACCAGCAGAGAGGGGCCCAGGAGCAATCAGCCCCAGCATTTT.

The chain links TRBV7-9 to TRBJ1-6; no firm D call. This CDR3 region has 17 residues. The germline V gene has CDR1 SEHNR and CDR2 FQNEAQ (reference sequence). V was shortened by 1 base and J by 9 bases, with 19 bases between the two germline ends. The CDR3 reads CASSLGVGPATFSPLHF. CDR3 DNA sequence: TGTGCCAGCAGCTTAGGGGTTGGGCCGGCTACCTTTTCACCCCTCCACTTT.

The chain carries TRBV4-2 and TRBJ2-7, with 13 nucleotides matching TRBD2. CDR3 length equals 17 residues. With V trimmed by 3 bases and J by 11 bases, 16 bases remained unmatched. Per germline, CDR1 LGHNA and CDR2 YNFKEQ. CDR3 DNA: TGTGCCAGCAGCCAGGACGCCTCCGCGGGACTAGCGGGGCTTAAGTACTTC. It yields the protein CASSQDASAGLAGLKYF.

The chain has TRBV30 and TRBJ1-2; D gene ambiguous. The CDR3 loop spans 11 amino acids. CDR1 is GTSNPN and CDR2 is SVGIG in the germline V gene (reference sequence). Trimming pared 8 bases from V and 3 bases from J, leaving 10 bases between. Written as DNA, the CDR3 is TGTGCCGGGAAAAGAGACTATGGCTACACCTTC. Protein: CAGKRDYGYTF.

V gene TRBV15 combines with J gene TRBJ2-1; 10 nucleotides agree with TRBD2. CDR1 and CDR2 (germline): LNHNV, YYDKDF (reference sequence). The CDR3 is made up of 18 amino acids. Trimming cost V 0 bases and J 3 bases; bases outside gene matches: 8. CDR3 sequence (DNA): TGTGCCACCAGCAGAGAAGAAGGGACTAGCGCGATCTACAATGAGCAGTTCTTC. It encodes CATSREEGTSAIYNEQFF.

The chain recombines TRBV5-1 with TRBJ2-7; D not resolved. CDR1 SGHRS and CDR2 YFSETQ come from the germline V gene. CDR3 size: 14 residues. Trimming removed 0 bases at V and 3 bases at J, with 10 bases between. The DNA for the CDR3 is TGCGCCAGCAGCTTGGCCGAGAGTTACTACGAGCAGTACTTC. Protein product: CASSLAESYYEQYF.

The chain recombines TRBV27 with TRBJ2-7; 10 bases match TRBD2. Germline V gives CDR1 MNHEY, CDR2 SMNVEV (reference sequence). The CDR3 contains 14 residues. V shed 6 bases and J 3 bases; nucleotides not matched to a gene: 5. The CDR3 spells CASSRGLANYEQYF. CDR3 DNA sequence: TGTGCCAGCAGCCGGGGACTAGCGAACTACGAGCAGTACTTC.

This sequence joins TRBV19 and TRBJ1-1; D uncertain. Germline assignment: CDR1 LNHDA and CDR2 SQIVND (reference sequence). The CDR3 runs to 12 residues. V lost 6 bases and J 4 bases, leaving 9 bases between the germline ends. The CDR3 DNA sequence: TGTGCCAGTAGGCTCCCGAGCACTGAAGCTTTCTTT. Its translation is CASRLPSTEAFF. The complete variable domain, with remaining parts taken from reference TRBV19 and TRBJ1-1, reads DGGITQSPKYLFRKEGQNVTLSCEQNLNHDAMYWYRQDPGQGLRLIYYSQIVNDFQKGDIAEGYSVSREKKESFPLTVTSAQKNPTAFYLCASRLPSTEAFFGQGTRLTVV.

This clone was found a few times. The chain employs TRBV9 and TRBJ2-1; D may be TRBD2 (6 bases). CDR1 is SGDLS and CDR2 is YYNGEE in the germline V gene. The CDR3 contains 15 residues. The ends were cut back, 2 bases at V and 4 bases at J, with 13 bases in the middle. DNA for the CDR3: TGTGCCAGCAGCGTTAGTATCGGGAGTTACAATGAGCAGTTCTTC. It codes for CASSVSIGSYNEQFF. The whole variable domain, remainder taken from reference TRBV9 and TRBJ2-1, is DSGVTQTPKHLITATGQRVTLRCSPRSGDLSVYWYQQSLDQGLQFLIQYYNGEERAKGNILERFSAQQFPDLHSELNLSSLELGDSALYFCASSVSIGSYNEQFFGPGTRLTVL.

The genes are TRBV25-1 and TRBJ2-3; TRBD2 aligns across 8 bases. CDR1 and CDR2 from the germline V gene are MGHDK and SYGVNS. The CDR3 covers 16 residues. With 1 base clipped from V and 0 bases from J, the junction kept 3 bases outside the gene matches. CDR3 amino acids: CASSESQRESTDTQYF. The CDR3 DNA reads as TGTGCCAGCAGTGAATCACAGCGGGAGAGCACAGATACGCAGTATTTT.

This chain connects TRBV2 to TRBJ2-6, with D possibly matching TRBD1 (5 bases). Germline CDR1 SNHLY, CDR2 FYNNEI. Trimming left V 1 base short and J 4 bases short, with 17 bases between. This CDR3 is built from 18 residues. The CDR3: CASSEGQGRVRGANVLTF. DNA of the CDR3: TGTGCCAGCAGTGAAGGGCAGGGAAGAGTGAGGGGGGCCAACGTCCTGACTTTC.

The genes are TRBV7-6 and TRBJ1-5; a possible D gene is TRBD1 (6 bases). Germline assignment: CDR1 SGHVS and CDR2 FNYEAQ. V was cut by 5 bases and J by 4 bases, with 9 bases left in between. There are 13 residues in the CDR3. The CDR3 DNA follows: TGTGCCAGCAGCAGCGACAGGAATCAGCCCCAGCATTTT. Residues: CASSSDRNQPQHF.

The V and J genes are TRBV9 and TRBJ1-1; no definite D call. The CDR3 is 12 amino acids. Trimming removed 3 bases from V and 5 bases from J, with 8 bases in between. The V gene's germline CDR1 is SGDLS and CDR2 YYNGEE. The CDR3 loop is CASSAPNTEAFF. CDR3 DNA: TGTGCCAGCAGCGCCCCTAATACTGAAGCTTTCTTT.

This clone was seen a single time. The CDR3 here is CAWASGTEYNEQFF. CDR3 nucleotides: TGTGCCTGGGCTTCCGGGACAGAGTACAATGAGCAGTTCTTC. The chain is built from TRBV30 and TRBJ2-1, with 7 bases fitting TRBD1. The CDR3 covers 14 residues. Germline V gene sequence: CDR1 GTSNPN, CDR2 SVGIG (reference sequence). V lost 5 bases to trimming and J lost 4 bases; unmatched junction nucleotides: 8.